These 14 T cell receptor beta chains came from one sample sequenced in a study of blood T cell repertoires in COVID-19. Clones were sequenced by immunoSEQ multiplex PCR, and TCRdb holds only the in-frame ones, with some missing. The profile shows tens of thousands of clones, over 70% of them singletons. The sequenced sample was peripheral blood. The receptors shown here come from a human donor in a cohort sampled during active COVID-19.

V is TRBV5-4 and J is TRBJ1-2; D is ambiguous. V was shortened by 2 bases and J by 3 bases, with 8 bases between the two germline ends. There are 13 residues in the CDR3. In germline, CDR1 is SGHNT, CDR2 YYREEE (reference sequence). The CDR3 bases are TGTGCCAGCAGCTTAGTCGGGGACTATGGCTACACCTTC. This codes for CASSLVGDYGYTF.

The chain is built from TRBV5-1 and TRBJ2-5, with 7 bases matching TRBD1. This CDR3 has 14 amino acids. The junction had 4 bases not matched to a gene; V was cut back by 0 bases and J by 5 bases. Per germline, CDR1 SGHRS and CDR2 YFSETQ. The CDR3 region is CASSLGQGSETQYF. CDR3 bases: TGCGCCAGCAGCTTGGGACAGGGTAGCGAGACCCAGTACTTC. The full variable domain, with the rest looked up from reference TRBV5-1 and TRBJ2-5, is KAGVTQTPRYLIKTRGQQVTLSCSPISGHRSVSWYQQTPGQGLQFLFEYFSETQRNKGNFPGRFSGRQFSNSRSEMNVSTLELGDSALYLCASSLGQGSETQYFGPGTRLLVL.

This clone was seen only a few times. This sequence joins TRBV4-1 and TRBJ2-7, with 10 bases that match TRBD1. The CDR3 covers 14 residues. CDR1 MGHRA and CDR2 YSYEKL come from the germline V gene. J was trimmed by 5 bases and V by 0 bases; bases with no gene match: 1. The CDR3 region has the DNA TGCGCCAGCAGCCAAGATGGGACAGGGGACGAGCAGTACTTC. It translates to CASSQDGTGDEQYF.

The gene calls are TRBV14 and TRBJ2-7, with D possibly being TRBD2 (5 bases). Germline CDR1 is SGHDN and CDR2 is FVKESK. Trimming removed 3 bases at V and 7 bases at J, with 16 bases between. The CDR3 sequence is 14 residues long. In DNA form, the CDR3 reads TGTGCCAGCAGCCACATAACCGACTACGATGAGCAGTACTTC. Amino acids: CASSHITDYDEQYF.

The V and J genes are TRBV7-9 and TRBJ1-2; 7 bases match TRBD1. CDR3 size: 15 residues. After removal of 5 bases from V and 8 bases from J, the junction contained 14 bases not matched to a gene. Germline loops: CDR1 SEHNR, CDR2 FQNEAQ (reference sequence). As DNA, the CDR3 is TGTGCCAGCAGCGGTCCCGGGACAGCCCCGGGAGGCTACACCTTC. As protein: CASSGPGTAPGGYTF.

V usage is TRBV30 and J usage is TRBJ1-5, with D uncertain. The CDR3 has 16 residues. From germline, CDR1 is GTSNPN and CDR2 SVGIG (reference sequence). With 3 bases removed from V and 3 bases from J, the gap between germline ends came to 18 bases. The DNA for the CDR3 is TGTGCCTGGAGCTCCGAGGCGTGGAGTTCCAATCAGCCCCAGCATTTT. Amino acids: CAWSSEAWSSNQPQHF.

J is TRBJ2-1 and V is TRBV6-4; no definite D call. Looked up from germline, CDR1 is MRHNA and CDR2 is SNTAGT. V lost 2 bases, J lost 9 bases, and 11 bases lay in between. CDR3 length: 13 residues. The CDR3 loop reads CASSDAVIGEQFF. The CDR3 DNA is TGTGCCAGCAGTGACGCGGTAATCGGTGAGCAGTTCTTC.

This rearrangement joins TRBV12-3 or TRBV12-4 to TRBJ1-1; the D gene is possibly TRBD1 (6 bases). This CDR3 has 12 residues. With 5 bases removed from V and 8 bases from J, the gap between germline ends came to 12 bases. The CDR3 sequence is CASSLRDREAFF. CDR3 nucleotides: TGTGCCAGCAGTCTTCGCGACAGGGAAGCTTTCTTT.

This clone has a single count. This chain joins TRBV9 and TRBJ1-3, with TRBD1 as a possible D gene (5 bases). The CDR3 extends over 16 amino acids. V was cut by 0 bases and J by 0 bases, with 10 bases left in between. The germline V gene has CDR1 SGDLS and CDR2 YYNGEE. CDR3 nucleotide sequence: TGTGCCAGCAGCGTAGGGGGCAGGAGCTCTGGAAACACCATATATTTT. The encoded protein is CASSVGGRSSGNTIYF.

J is TRBJ1-5 and V is TRBV6-5; 8 nucleotides agree with TRBD1. J was trimmed by 4 bases and V by 6 bases; bases with no gene match: 5. CDR3 length: 14 amino acids. Germline CDR1 and CDR2: MNHEY and SVGAGI. CDR3: CASRPRTGNQPQHF. Here the CDR3 DNA reads TGTGCCAGCAGACCCAGGACAGGGAATCAGCCCCAGCATTTT.

This sequence joins TRBV13 and TRBJ2-7, with a tentative D call TRBD1 (5 bases). The CDR3 contains 16 residues. Germline CDR1 PRHDT, CDR2 FYEKMQ (reference sequence). The V and J ends lost 4 bases and 2 bases respectively, with 18 bases between them. The CDR3 DNA is TGTGCCAGCAGCTCAACCTCCCGGACACCAACCTACGAGCAGTACTTC. Its protein is CASSSTSRTPTYEQYF.

The chain recombines TRBV18 with TRBJ2-4, with D perhaps matching TRBD2 (5 bases). The CDR3 is 16 residues long. Per germline, CDR1 KGHSH and CDR2 LQKENI. Trimming pared 6 bases from V and 2 bases from J, leaving 17 bases between. This CDR3 is CASSPEGVGPKNIQYF. For the CDR3, the DNA is TGTGCCAGCTCCCCCGAGGGAGTCGGGCCCAAAAACATTCAGTACTTC. The full variable domain, in which reference TRBV18 and TRBJ2-4 provide the parts outside the CDR3, is NAGVMQNPRHLVRRRGQEARLRCSPMKGHSHVYWYRQLPEEGLKFMVYLQKENIIDESGMPKERFSAEFPKEGPSILRIQQVVRGDSAAYFCASSPEGVGPKNIQYFGAGTRLSVL.

This sequence joins TRBV19 and TRBJ1-1; no clear D. Trimming shortened V by 4 bases and J by 0 bases, and 6 bases separated the two germline ends. The CDR3 covers 13 residues. In germline, CDR1 is LNHDA, CDR2 SQIVND (reference sequence). The CDR3 loop reads CASSTRLNTEAFF. The CDR3 DNA is TGTGCCAGTAGTACCAGGTTGAACACTGAAGCTTTCTTT.

This chain links TRBV5-1 with TRBJ1-6, with 11 positions matching TRBD1. The V gene end was trimmed by 5 bases and the J gene end by 5 bases; junction bases not matched to a gene: 3. Looked up from germline, CDR1 is SGHRS and CDR2 is YFSETQ. The CDR3 totals 15 residues. CDR3 loop: CASRAGQGDNSPLHF. CDR3 sequence (DNA): TGCGCCAGCAGGGCGGGACAGGGGGATAATTCACCCCTCCACTTT.